Shown below are 8 T cell receptor beta chains from a single sample sequenced in a study of cytomegalovirus exposure and HLA in healthy donors. With 60 Vbeta and 13 Jbeta primers, the PCR was carried out. Some clones are missing from TCRdb's copy, which holds only in-frame ones; the method was immunoSEQ multiplex PCR. The sample holds fewer than 120,000 clones, less than 85% seen once. Sequencing was done on a sample of PBMCs. The receptors here all came from a man under 40 in good health and CMV-seropositive.

This sequence joins TRBV7-9 and TRBJ1-1, with TRBD1 as a possible D gene (6 bases). This CDR3 has 15 amino acids. Germline V lookup: CDR1 SEHNR, CDR2 FQNEAQ (reference sequence). V dropped 7 bases and J dropped 1 base, with 16 bases sitting between them. The CDR3 here is CASTRGQDSNTEAFF. The CDR3 bases are TGTGCCAGCACCCGGGGACAAGATTCGAACACTGAAGCTTTCTTT.

The gene calls are TRBV18 and TRBJ1-1; 9 positions match TRBD1. CDR3 length: 15 amino acids. Germline CDR1 and CDR2: KGHSH and LQKENI. The ends lost 5 bases at V and 0 bases at J; junction bases unmatched: 4. The CDR3 spells CASSIGTGMNTEAFF. The CDR3, as DNA: TGTGCCAGCTCAATCGGGACAGGGATGAACACTGAAGCTTTCTTT.

The chain uses TRBV20-1 and TRBJ2-3; no definite D call. Trimming stripped 6 bases from V and 6 bases from J, with 10 bases between. CDR1 and CDR2 from the germline V gene are DFQATT and SNEGSKA (reference sequence). The CDR3 is made up of 11 amino acids. The CDR3 nucleotides read TGCAGTGCACCCTCCGGGGATACGCAGTATTTT. Encoded protein: CSAPSGDTQYF.

The rearrangement links TRBV19 to TRBJ2-7; tentative D call: TRBD1 (6 bases). Germline V lookup: CDR1 LNHDA, CDR2 SQIVND (reference sequence). This CDR3 spans 14 amino acids. The V end lost 4 bases, the J end lost 4 bases, and 14 bases lay between the germline ends. CDR3 nucleotide sequence: TGTGCCAGTAGTACACAGGGAGATGTTTACGAGCAGTACTTC. It codes for CASSTQGDVYEQYF.

This clone occurred a few times. This chain uses TRBV7-9 with TRBJ2-1; 8 nucleotides agree with TRBD2. The V segment lost 1 base and the J segment 5 bases; nucleotides outside the gene matches: 7. Germline V gene lookup returns CDR1 SEHNR and CDR2 FQNEAQ (reference sequence). This CDR3 contains 16 residues. The CDR3 loop is CASSLVGGGPHNEQFF. The CDR3 DNA reads TGTGCCAGCAGCTTAGTCGGGGGGGGGCCCCACAATGAGCAGTTCTTC. The full variable domain, rest sourced from reference TRBV7-9 and TRBJ2-1, is DTGVSQNPRHKITKRGQNVTFRCDPISEHNRLYWYRQTLGQGPEFLTYFQNEAQLEKSRLLSDRFSAERPKGSFSTLEIQRTEQGDSAMYLCASSLVGGGPHNEQFFGPGTRLTVL.

A remark on this clone: Other DNA sequences within the sample encode an identical CDR3. The chain joins TRBV4-3 to TRBJ2-7, with D perhaps matching TRBD2 (6 bases). Germline-derived CDR1 and CDR2 are LGHNA and YSLEER. V was pared by 1 base and J by 6 bases, with 13 bases between. The CDR3 contains 14 residues. The DNA of the CDR3 is TGCGCCAGCAGCCAAGTGGAGGGAAGCGGCGAGCAGTACTTC. Translated: CASSQVEGSGEQYF.

The CDR3: CASSESSIRGDTQYF. The CDR3 nucleotides read TGTGCCAGCAGTGAATCGTCGATCAGGGGAGATACGCAGTATTTT. This sequence joins TRBV2 and TRBJ2-3; tentatively, D is TRBD1 (6 bases). The CDR3 loop spans 15 amino acids. The V end was cut by 2 bases, the J end by 5 bases, with 14 bases between. Germline CDR1 reads SNHLY; CDR2 reads FYNNEI.

The V call is TRBV10-1, the J call TRBJ2-3; 9 nucleotides agree with TRBD2. The CDR3 contains 17 residues. J was trimmed by 4 bases and V by 6 bases; bases with no gene match: 14. Germline V lookup: CDR1 WNHNN, CDR2 SYGVQD (reference sequence). The CDR3 spells CASSGTVGGGAPDTQYF. The CDR3 nucleotides read TGCGCCAGCAGCGGAACGGTAGGCGGGGGGGCCCCAGATACGCAGTATTTT.